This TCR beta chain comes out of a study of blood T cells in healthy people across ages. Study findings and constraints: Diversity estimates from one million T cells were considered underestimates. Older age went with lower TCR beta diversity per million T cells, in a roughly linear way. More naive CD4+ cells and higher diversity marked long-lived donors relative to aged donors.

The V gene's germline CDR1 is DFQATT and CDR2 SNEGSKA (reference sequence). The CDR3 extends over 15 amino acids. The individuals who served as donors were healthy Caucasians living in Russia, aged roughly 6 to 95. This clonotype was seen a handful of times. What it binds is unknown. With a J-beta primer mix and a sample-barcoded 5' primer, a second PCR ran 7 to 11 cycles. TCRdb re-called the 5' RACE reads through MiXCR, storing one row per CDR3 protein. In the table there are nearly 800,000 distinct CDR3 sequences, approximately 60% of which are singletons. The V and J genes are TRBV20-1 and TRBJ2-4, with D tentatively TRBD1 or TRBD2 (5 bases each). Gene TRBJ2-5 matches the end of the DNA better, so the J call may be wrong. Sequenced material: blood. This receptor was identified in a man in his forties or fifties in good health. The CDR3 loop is CSARDLQDFGETQYF. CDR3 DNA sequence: TGCAGTGCTAGAGATTTACAGGACTTCGGAGAGACCCAGTACTTC.